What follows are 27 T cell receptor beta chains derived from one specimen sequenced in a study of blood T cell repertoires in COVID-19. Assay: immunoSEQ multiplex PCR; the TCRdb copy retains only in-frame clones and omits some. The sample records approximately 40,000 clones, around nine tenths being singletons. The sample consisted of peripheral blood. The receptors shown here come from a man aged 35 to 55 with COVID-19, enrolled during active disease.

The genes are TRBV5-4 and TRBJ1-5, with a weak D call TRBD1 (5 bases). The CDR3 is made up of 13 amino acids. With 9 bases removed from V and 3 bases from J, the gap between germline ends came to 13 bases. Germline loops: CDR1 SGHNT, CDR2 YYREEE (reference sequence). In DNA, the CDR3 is TGTGCCACTGCCAGGGATAACAATCAGCCCCAGCATTTT. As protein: CATARDNNQPQHF.

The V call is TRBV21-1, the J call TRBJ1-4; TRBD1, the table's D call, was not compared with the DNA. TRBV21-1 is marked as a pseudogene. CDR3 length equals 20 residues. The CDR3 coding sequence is TGTGCCAGCAGCAAAGGGAGAAGGGCCAGGGGGGATTGCACTAATGAAAAACTGTTTTTT. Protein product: CASSKGRRARGDCTNEKLFF.

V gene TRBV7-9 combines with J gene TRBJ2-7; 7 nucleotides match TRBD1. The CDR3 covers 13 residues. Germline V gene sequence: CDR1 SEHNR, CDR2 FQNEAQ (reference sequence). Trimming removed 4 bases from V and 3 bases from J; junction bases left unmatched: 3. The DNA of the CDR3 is TGTGCCAGCAGCTCCGACAGGGTCTACGAGCAGTACTTC. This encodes CASSSDRVYEQYF.

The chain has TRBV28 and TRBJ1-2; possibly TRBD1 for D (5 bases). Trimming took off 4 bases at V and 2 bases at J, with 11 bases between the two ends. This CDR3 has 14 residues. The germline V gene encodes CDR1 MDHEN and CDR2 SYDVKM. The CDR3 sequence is CASSSPDTNYGYTF. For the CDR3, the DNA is TGTGCCAGCAGTTCCCCGGACACAAACTATGGCTACACCTTC.

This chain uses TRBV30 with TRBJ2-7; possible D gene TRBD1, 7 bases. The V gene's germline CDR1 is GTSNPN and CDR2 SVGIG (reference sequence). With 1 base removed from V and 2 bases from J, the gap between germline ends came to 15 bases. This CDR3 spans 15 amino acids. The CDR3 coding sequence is TGTGCCTGGAGTGCTCTAGCAGGGGGGCCCTACGAGCAGTACTTC. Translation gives CAWSALAGGPYEQYF.

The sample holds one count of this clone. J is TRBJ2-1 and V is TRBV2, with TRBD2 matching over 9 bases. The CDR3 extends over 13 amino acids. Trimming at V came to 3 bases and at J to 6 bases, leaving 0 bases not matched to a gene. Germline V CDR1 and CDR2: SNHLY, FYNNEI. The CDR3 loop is CASSETSGNEQFF. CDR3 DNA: TGTGCCAGCAGTGAGACTAGCGGCAATGAGCAGTTCTTC.

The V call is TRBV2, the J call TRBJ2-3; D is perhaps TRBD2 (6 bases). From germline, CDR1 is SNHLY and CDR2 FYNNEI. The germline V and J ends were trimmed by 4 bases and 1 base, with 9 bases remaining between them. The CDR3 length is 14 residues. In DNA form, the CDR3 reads TGTGCCAGCAGTGGCCCTAGCGGCACAGATACGCAGTATTTT. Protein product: CASSGPSGTDTQYF.

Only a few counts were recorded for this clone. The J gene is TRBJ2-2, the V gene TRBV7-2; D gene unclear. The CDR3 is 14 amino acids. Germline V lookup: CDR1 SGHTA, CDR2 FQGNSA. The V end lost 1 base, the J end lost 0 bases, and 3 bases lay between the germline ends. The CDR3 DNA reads TGTGCCAGCAGCTTAGTATCGAACACCGGGGAGCTGTTTTTT. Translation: CASSLVSNTGELFF.

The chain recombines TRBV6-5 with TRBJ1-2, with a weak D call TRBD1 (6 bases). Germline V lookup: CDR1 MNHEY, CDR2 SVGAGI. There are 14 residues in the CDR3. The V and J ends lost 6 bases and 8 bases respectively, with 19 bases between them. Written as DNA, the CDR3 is TGTGCCAGCAGAGGGCCCCAGGGGATAGGGGGCTACACCTTC. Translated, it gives CASRGPQGIGGYTF.

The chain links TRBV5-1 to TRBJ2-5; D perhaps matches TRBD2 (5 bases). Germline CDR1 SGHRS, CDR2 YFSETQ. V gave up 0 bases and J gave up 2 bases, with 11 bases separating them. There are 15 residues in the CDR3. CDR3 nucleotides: TGCGCCAGCAGCTTGGATATCGGGGTTCAAGAGACCCAGTACTTC. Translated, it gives CASSLDIGVQETQYF.

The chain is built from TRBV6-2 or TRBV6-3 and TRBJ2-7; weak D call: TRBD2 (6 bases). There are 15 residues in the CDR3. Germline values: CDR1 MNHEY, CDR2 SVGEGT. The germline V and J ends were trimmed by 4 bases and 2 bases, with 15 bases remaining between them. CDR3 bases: TGTGCCAGCAGTTTCTCCGGGACTGGAGCCTACGAGCAGTACTTC. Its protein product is CASSFSGTGAYEQYF.

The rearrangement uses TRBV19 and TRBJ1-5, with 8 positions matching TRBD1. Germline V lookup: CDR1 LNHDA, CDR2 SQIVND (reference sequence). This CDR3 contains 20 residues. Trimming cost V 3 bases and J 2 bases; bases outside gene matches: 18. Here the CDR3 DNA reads TGTGCCAGTAGTATTTTAGTAGGACAGGGAGTCAACTATGGCAATCAGCCCCAGCATTTT. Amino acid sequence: CASSILVGQGVNYGNQPQHF.

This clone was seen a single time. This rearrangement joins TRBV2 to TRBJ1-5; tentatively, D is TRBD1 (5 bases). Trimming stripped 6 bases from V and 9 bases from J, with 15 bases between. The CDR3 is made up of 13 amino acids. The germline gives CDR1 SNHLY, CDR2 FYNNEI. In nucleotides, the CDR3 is TGTGCCAGCAGGTCCAGGACGGGGGGGCCCCAGCATTTT. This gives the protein CASRSRTGGPQHF.

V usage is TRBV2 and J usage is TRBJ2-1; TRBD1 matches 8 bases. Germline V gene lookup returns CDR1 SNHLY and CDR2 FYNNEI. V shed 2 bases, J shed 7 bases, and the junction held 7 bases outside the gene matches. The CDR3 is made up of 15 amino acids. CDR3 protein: CASSELQGADNEQFF. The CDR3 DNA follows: TGTGCCAGCAGTGAACTGCAGGGGGCGGATAATGAGCAGTTCTTC. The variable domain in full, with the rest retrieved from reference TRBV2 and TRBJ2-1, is EPEVTQTPSHQVTQMGQEVILRCVPISNHLYFYWYRQILGQKVEFLVSFYNNEISEKSEIFDDQFSVERPDGSNFTLKIRSTKLEDSAMYFCASSELQGADNEQFFGPGTRLTVL.

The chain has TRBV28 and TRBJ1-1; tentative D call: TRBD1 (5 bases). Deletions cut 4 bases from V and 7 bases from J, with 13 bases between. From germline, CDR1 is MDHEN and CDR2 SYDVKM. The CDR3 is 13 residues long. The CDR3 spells CASSSTGQREAFF. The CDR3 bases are TGTGCCAGCAGTTCTACAGGTCAACGTGAAGCTTTCTTT.

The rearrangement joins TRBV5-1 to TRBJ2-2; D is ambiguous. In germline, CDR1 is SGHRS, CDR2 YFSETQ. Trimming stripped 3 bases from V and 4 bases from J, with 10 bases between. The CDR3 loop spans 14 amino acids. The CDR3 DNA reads TGCGCCAGCAGCTACCGATCGGGCACCGGGGAGCTGTTTTTT. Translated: CASSYRSGTGELFF.

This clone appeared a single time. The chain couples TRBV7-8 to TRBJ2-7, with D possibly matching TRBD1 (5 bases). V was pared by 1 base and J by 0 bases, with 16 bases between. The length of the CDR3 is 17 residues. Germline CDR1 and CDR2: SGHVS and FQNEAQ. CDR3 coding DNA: TGTGCCAGCAGCTTAGATCAGGGAAAACTCGGCTCCTACGAGCAGTACTTC. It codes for CASSLDQGKLGSYEQYF.

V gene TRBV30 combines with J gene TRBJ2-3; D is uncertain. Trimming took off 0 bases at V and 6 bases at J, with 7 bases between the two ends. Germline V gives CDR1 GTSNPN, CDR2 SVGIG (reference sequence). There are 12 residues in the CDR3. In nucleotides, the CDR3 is TGTGCCTGGAGTGTATCTAGGGATACGCAGTATTTT. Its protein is CAWSVSRDTQYF.

CDR3 in amino acids: CASSQIRSGRGYNEQFF. In DNA form, the CDR3 reads TGTGCCAGCAGCCAAATCCGTAGCGGGAGGGGTTACAATGAGCAGTTCTTC. The chain recombines TRBV7-8 with TRBJ2-1, with 11 bases lining up with TRBD2. The J segment lost 4 bases and the V segment lost 5 bases, leaving 10 bases of the junction unmatched. The CDR3 sequence is 17 residues long. Germline V gene lookup returns CDR1 SGHVS and CDR2 FQNEAQ.

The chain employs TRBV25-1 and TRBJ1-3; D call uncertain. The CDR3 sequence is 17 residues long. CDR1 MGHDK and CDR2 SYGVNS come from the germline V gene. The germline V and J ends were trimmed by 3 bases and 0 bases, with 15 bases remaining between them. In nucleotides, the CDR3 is TGTGCCAGCAGTGATTACAGTCAGGAGGTCTCTGGAAACACCATATATTTT. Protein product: CASSDYSQEVSGNTIYF. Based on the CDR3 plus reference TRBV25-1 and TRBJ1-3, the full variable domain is EADIYQTPRYLVIGTGKKITLECSQTMGHDKMYWYQQDPGMELHLIHYSYGVNSTEKGDLSSESTVSRIRTEHFPLTLESARPSHTSQYLCASSDYSQEVSGNTIYFGEGSWLTVV.

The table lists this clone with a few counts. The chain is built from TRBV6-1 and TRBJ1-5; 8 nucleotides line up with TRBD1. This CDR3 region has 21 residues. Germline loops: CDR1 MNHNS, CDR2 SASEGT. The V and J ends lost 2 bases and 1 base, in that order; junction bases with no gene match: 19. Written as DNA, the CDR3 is TGTGCCAGCAGTGAAAAGTTTGGGCAGGGGGCTCGTGTTGGCAGCAATCAGCCCCAGCATTTT. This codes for CASSEKFGQGARVGSNQPQHF.

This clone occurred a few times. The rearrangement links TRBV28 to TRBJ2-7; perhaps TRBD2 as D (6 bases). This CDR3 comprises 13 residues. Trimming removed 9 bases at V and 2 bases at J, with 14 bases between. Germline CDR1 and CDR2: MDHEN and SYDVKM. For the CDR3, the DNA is TGTGCCAGTAGCGGAGCTAGCCCCTACGAGCAGTACTTC. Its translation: CASSGASPYEQYF.

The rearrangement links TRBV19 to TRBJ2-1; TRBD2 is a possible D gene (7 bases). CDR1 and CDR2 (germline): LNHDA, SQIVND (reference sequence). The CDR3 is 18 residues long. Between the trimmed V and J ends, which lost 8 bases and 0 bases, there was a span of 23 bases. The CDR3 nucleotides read TGTGCCAGTCGCGGGGGACACCTCTCTTTGAGCTCCTACAATGAGCAGTTCTTC. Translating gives CASRGGHLSLSSYNEQFF.

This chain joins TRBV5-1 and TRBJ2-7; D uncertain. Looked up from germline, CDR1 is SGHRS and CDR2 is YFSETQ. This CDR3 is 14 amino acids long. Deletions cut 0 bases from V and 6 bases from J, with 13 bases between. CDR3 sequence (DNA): TGCGCCAGCAGCTTGGGAGACATGCTTCCCGAGCAGTACTTC. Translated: CASSLGDMLPEQYF.

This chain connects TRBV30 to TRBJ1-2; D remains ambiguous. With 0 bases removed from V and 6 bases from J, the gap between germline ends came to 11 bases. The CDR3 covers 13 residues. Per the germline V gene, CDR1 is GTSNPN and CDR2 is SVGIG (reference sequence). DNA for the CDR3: TGTGCCTGGAGTGTACTGGGCAGCCATGGCTACACCTTC. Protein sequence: CAWSVLGSHGYTF. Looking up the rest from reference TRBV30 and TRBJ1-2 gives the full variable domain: SQTIHQWPATLVQPVGSPLSLECTVEGTSNPNLYWYRQAAGRGLQLLFYSVGIGQISSEVPQNLSASRPQDRQFILSSKKLLLSDSGFYLCAWSVLGSHGYTFGSGTRLTVV.

The CDR3 loop is CASSPWTGDFGYTF. The CDR3 DNA sequence: TGTGCCAGCAGCCCATGGACAGGGGATTTTGGCTACACCTTC. V and J are TRBV14 and TRBJ1-2, with 9 positions matching TRBD1. The CDR3 loop spans 14 amino acids. J lost 7 bases, V lost 4 bases, and 7 bases had no gene match. Germline V gene lookup returns CDR1 SGHDN and CDR2 FVKESK.

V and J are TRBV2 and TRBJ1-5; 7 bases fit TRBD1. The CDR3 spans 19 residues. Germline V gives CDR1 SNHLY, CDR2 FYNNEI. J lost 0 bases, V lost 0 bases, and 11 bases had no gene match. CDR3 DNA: TGTGCCAGCAGTGAAGCTATGGGACAGACCTCATATAGCAATCAGCCCCAGCATTTT. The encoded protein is CASSEAMGQTSYSNQPQHF.